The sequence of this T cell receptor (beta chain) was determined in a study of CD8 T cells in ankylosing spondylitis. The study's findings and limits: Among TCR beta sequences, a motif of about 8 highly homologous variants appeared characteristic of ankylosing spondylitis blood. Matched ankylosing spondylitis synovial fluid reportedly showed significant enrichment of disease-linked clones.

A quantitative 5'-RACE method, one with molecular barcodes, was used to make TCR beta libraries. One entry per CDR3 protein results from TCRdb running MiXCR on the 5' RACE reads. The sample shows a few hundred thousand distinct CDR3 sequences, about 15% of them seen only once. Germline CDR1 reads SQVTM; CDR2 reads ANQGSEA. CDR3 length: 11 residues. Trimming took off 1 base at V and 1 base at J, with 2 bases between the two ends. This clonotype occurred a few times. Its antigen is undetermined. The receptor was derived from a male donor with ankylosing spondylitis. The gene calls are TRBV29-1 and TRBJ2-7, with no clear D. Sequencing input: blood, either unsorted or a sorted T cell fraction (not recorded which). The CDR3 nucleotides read TGCAGCGTTGAAGGGTCCTACGAGCAGTACTTC. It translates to CSVEGSYEQYF.